One T cell receptor (beta chain) is described in this entry. Deletions cut 1 base from V and 4 bases from J, with 22 bases between. Germline CDR1 reads MGHRA; CDR2 reads YSYEKL. The CDR3 extends over 18 amino acids. These data originate in a study of blood T cell repertoires in COVID-19. Study summary: The cDNA or gDNA used as material had been derived from T cells, B-cell-depleted T cells, or PBMCs.

Sequenced by immunoSEQ multiplex PCR; TCRdb stores in-frame clones only, minus some. The sample lists 250,000 to 350,000 clones; roughly 90% were seen once. The rearrangement uses TRBV4-1 and TRBJ1-1, with D possibly being TRBD1 (6 bases). Sequencing was carried out using peripheral blood. This clonotype originated in a woman in her twenties or thirties with COVID-19, enrolled during active disease. CDR3 DNA sequence: TGCGCCAGCAGCCAAGTAAGGCCAGGGGAGCCCAGGAGCACTGAAGCTTTCTTT. Encoded protein: CASSQVRPGEPRSTEAFF.